What follows describes a single T cell receptor beta chain. The TCR beta CDR3 regions underwent amplification using RNA transcripts as the source. Researchers ran a first-round RT-PCR on the TCR CDR3 using the HTBI primer set. From the multiplex PCR reads, TCRdb called clonotypes with MiXCR, one entry per CDR3 protein. Of around 600,000 distinct CDR3 sequences listed, roughly 14% are singletons. The data were taken from a study of T cells in Graves' hyperthyroidism and ophthalmopathy. The overall study: Pretreatment peripheral blood was obtained at initial diagnosis.

The ends were cut back, 4 bases at V and 1 base at J, with 14 bases in the middle. The CDR3 has 16 residues. CDR1 LGHDT and CDR2 YNNKEL come from the germline V gene (reference sequence). Stable hyperthyroidism: no ophthalmopathy progression over 18 months of follow-up. The source is a woman between 25 and 40 years old with Graves' hyperthyroidism. The sample consisted of blood. The chain is built from TRBV3-1 and TRBJ1-3; D ambiguous. The CDR3 DNA reads TGTGCCAGCAGCCCCCCTTCGGGGAGTTCTGGAAACACCATATATTTT. It yields the protein CASSPPSGSSGNTIYF.